One and the same sample provided the 15 T cell receptor beta chains below, sequenced in a study of T cell repertoires in cytomegalovirus infection (dated by TCRdb to 2018 to 2020). For sequencing, an Illumina HiSeq 1500 was employed. TCRdb cleaned the public reads at Q25 with fastp, built clones with MiXCR and kept in-frame beta chains. Rows matching on CDR3 protein sequence are summarized as one entry with the most common DNA and genes. The sample yields about 450,000 distinct CDR3 sequences; approximately 33% were counted once. The top ten constitute roughly 15% of the sample. The material sequenced was PBMCs. The source is a human donor in good health (CMV status not recorded). Some clones in this sample may be carry-over from other donors' samples.

This clonotype was seen many times. The chain uses TRBV6-2 or TRBV6-3 and TRBJ2-1; weak D call: TRBD2 (6 bases). Germline V gene data show CDR1 as MNHEY and CDR2 as SVGEGT. Trimming cost V 0 bases and J 12 bases, with 12 bases left between them. This CDR3 comprises 13 residues. The CDR3 is CASSYSRGIAQFF. DNA of the CDR3: TGTGCCAGCAGTTACTCTCGGGGGATCGCGCAGTTCTTC.

This clonotype was seen more than once but under ten times. The chain employs TRBV15 and TRBJ1-1, with D uncertain. The ends were cut back, 7 bases at V and 0 bases at J, with 9 bases in the middle. The CDR3 runs to 13 residues. The germline CDR1 and CDR2 sequences are LNHNV and YYDKDF (reference sequence). CDR3 sequence reads: CATTYRVNTEAFF. For the CDR3, the DNA is TGTGCCACCACTTACCGAGTGAACACTGAAGCTTTCTTT.

J is TRBJ1-5 and V is TRBV19; TRBD1 might be the D (5 bases). The CDR3 has 14 amino acids. CDR1 is LNHDA and CDR2 is SQIVND in the germline V gene (reference sequence). The V gene lost 5 bases and the J gene lost 2 bases, with 10 bases spanning the gap. CDR3 in DNA: TGTGCCAGTAGTCGGGGGTGCGGCAATCAGCCCCAGCATTTT. Translation gives CASSRGCGNQPQHF.

This clonotype came up a few times. The V gene is TRBV5-4, the J gene TRBJ2-5; 15 bases match TRBD2. CDR1 and CDR2 from the germline V gene are SGHNT and YYREEE (reference sequence). The CDR3 spans 16 residues. V lost 4 bases to trimming and J lost 6 bases; unmatched junction nucleotides: 7. The CDR3 sequence: CASSLGLAGGSKTQYF. The CDR3, as DNA: TGTGCCAGCAGCCTAGGACTAGCGGGGGGGTCGAAGACCCAGTACTTC.

The chain joins TRBV7-6 to TRBJ2-3, with D possibly being TRBD2 (7 bases). Germline V lookup: CDR1 SGHVS, CDR2 FNYEAQ. The V end was cut by 5 bases, the J end by 9 bases, with 21 bases between. The CDR3 covers 15 residues. CDR3 DNA: TGTGCCAGCAGCCGAAATAACGGGGCGGGGGCAACGCAGTATTTT. This sequence encodes CASSRNNGAGATQYF.

The chain uses TRBV20-1 and TRBJ2-3; D not certain. CDR3 length equals 14 residues. Trimming removed 6 bases at V and 0 bases at J, with 13 bases between. In germline, CDR1 is DFQATT, CDR2 SNEGSKA (reference sequence). The CDR3 here is CSATWFGSTDTQYF. The CDR3 DNA is TGCAGTGCAACATGGTTCGGTAGCACAGATACGCAGTATTTT.

In regard to this clonotype: The junction departs from the called germline gene at one end, perhaps through a read error. This rearrangement joins TRBV7-9 to TRBJ1-1, with a possible D match to TRBD1 (5 bases). The CDR3 contains 14 residues. The germline V gene has CDR1 SEHNR and CDR2 FQNEAQ (reference sequence). CDR3 region: CANSFPTASTEAFF. The CDR3 DNA is TGTGCCAACAGCTTTCCGACAGCATCCACTGAAGCTTTCTTT.

V is TRBV19 and J is TRBJ1-5; possible D gene TRBD1, 5 bases. The CDR3 covers 14 residues. Deletions cut 5 bases from V and 7 bases from J, with 15 bases between. Germline CDR1 reads LNHDA; CDR2 reads SQIVND (reference sequence). This chain's CDR3 is CASSFRGRPQPQHF. The CDR3 coding sequence is TGTGCCAGTAGTTTTAGGGGCAGGCCGCAGCCCCAGCATTTT. Together with reference TRBV19 and TRBJ1-5, the CDR3 gives the full variable domain: DGGITQSPKYLFRKEGQNVTLSCEQNLNHDAMYWYRQDPGQGLRLIYYSQIVNDFQKGDIAEGYSVSREKKESFPLTVTSAQKNPTAFYLCASSFRGRPQPQHFGDGTRLSIL.

V gene TRBV12-3 or TRBV12-4 combines with J gene TRBJ1-5; 8 bases map to TRBD1. The CDR3 contains 16 residues. After removal of 2 bases from V and 7 bases from J, the junction contained 10 bases not matched to a gene. The CDR3 is CASSLSRGRILQPQHF. The CDR3 coding sequence is TGTGCCAGCAGTTTAAGCAGGGGGCGCATCCTCCAGCCCCAGCATTTT.

The V gene is TRBV27, the J gene TRBJ2-1; the D gene could be TRBD1 or TRBD2 (5 bases each). This CDR3 spans 15 amino acids. Per germline, CDR1 MNHEY and CDR2 SMNVEV (reference sequence). Trimming stripped 0 bases from V and 3 bases from J, with 9 bases between. This chain's CDR3 is CASSLSGDRYNEQFF. In DNA, the CDR3 is TGTGCCAGCAGTTTATCGGGGGACCGCTACAATGAGCAGTTCTTC.

J is TRBJ2-5 and V is TRBV6-1; no clear D. There are 13 residues in the CDR3. Trimming removed 2 bases from V and 4 bases from J, with 8 bases in between. Germline V lookup: CDR1 MNHNS, CDR2 SASEGT. CDR3 sequence reads: CASSEIFGETQYF. The CDR3 DNA is TGTGCCAGCAGTGAAATTTTTGGAGAGACCCAGTACTTC.

This clonotype appeared many times. CDR3 coding DNA: TGTGCCAGCAGCCCAGAGGTTCCGACTAGCGGGGGGGCCAAGACGCAGTATTTT. Its protein product is CASSPEVPTSGGAKTQYF. The chain combines TRBV7-2 with TRBJ2-3; 14 bases are a match to TRBD2. Germline CDR1 and CDR2: SGHTA and FQGNSA. The CDR3 sequence is 18 residues long. The V gene end was trimmed by 5 bases and the J gene end by 9 bases; junction bases not matched to a gene: 16.

This clonotype was picked up many times. The J gene is TRBJ1-1, the V gene TRBV12-3 or TRBV12-4, with D maybe TRBD1 (6 bases). V gave up 6 bases and J gave up 1 base, with 9 bases separating them. The length of the CDR3 is 13 residues. CDR3 protein: CASSGQQNTEAFF. In DNA, the CDR3 is TGTGCCAGCAGCGGACAGCAGAACACTGAAGCTTTCTTT.

On this clonotype: This may be a read error, as it is one base from a much larger clone. The genes are TRBV12-3 or TRBV12-4 and TRBJ1-6, with D hard to call. The CDR3 sequence is 17 residues long. The CDR3 region has the DNA TGTGCCAGCAGTTTAGTTGACGGTAGCTCCTATAATTCACTCCTCCACTTT. Translation: CASSLVDGSSYNSLLHF.

By its share, this clonotype is medium-sized (0.01 to 0.1%). The genes are TRBV7-6 and TRBJ1-5; no firm D call. The CDR3 extends over 15 amino acids. Trimming took 5 bases from V and 5 from J, leaving 16 bases between them. The germline V gene encodes CDR1 SGHVS and CDR2 FNYEAQ. CDR3 loop: CASSPGRGEYQPQHF. The CDR3 nucleotides read TGTGCCAGCAGCCCCGGACGGGGAGAGTATCAGCCCCAGCATTTT.